This T cell receptor beta chain was sequenced during a study of CD8 T cells in ankylosing spondylitis. Study-level findings and limits: Disease-associated clones were reportedly significantly overrepresented in matched ankylosing spondylitis synovial fluid. In ankylosing spondylitis blood, a motif of roughly 8 highly homologous TCR beta variants appeared characteristic. In synovial fluid and blood from reactive arthritis, some motif variants were previously reported.

CDR3 size: 14 residues. V lost 0 bases and J 10 bases, leaving 15 bases between the germline ends. Germline assignment: CDR1 MGHRA and CDR2 YSYEKL. A note on this clonotype: Its target is unknown.

By quantitative 5'-RACE with molecular barcodes, the TCR beta libraries were made. TCRdb ran MiXCR on the 5' RACE reads and lists one entry per CDR3 protein. The sample has roughly 240,000 distinct CDR3 sequences, roughly a third seen once. The material sequenced was blood, either unsorted or a sorted T cell fraction (not recorded which). The receptor was derived from a male donor with ankylosing spondylitis or in good health (not recorded which). The V call is TRBV4-1, the J call TRBJ1-2, with D perhaps TRBD1 (5 bases). The CDR3 DNA sequence: TGCGCCAGCAGCCAAGAGCAAAGGGAAGGGGACTACACCTTC. It yields the protein CASSQEQREGDYTF.